The rows below give T cell receptor beta chains drawn from one sample of a study of blood T cells in healthy people across ages. TCRdb re-called the 5' RACE reads with MiXCR, one entry per CDR3 protein. The table lists over 1.5 million distinct CDR3 sequences, roughly 50% of them singletons. The sample was blood. These TCRs come from a woman aged 40 to 55 in good health. Both conserved end residues are trimmed from each CDR3. The D gene is left open where the match is weak.

-	TRBV4-2	11	ASATTQDNEQF
TRBD2	TRBV6-1	14	ASSEAGLGIYNEQF
-	TRBV7-2	14	ASSLPPGTRNYGYT
-	TRBV6-2/TRBV6-3	15	ASSWDRNTPSTDTQY
-	TRBV28	14	ASSPLTGLRNSPLH
TRBD2	TRBV29-1	10	SGRRRGETQY
-	TRBV7-2	12	ASSFGGSKNIQY
-	TRBV6-6	15	ASSPPVGMPGNQPQH
-	TRBV9	13	ASSPGVQGLETQY
-	TRBV3-1	10	ASSQERNGQY
TRBD1	TRBV5-1	14	ASSADRDRGRYEQY
TRBD1	TRBV7-2	13	ASSLAGTAYYGYT
-	TRBV6-2/TRBV6-3	14	ASSHEGPGSTDTQY
-	TRBV6-1	11	ASSEGLNQPQH
TRBD2	TRBV20-1	15	SAREGLGAPGANVLT
-	TRBV28	11	AGGSGPSYEQY
-	TRBV18	12	ASSPGSMNTEAF
TRBD1	TRBV20-1	11	SASRGPGGELF
-	TRBV7-8	13	ASSLEPPRQETQY
TRBD1	TRBV2	13	ASSVGQGAADTQY
TRBD1	TRBV4-3	12	ASSQARGLEKLF
TRBD2	TRBV7-9	16	ASSRTSGGQGSYNEQF
-	TRBV5-1	10	ASSDGMREQY
-	TRBV9	12	ASSVGPSTTEAF
TRBD2	TRBV20-1	15	SAVLAGGPSSYNEQF
-	TRBV7-9	14	ASSLGPGSGDNEQF
-	TRBV12-5	15	ASGLVQRGSSTDTQY
-	TRBV20-1	12	SAVISGSAYEQY
-	TRBV4-3	12	ASSQLGEGGEQY
-	TRBV11-2	9	ASTHTGEQF
-	TRBV29-1	10	SVAGGDQPQH
-	TRBV7-6	12	ASSLEGFADTQY
-	TRBV7-7	11	ASSFAPSNEQF
TRBD1	TRBV14	16	ASSQEDPGTGKGTEAF
-	TRBV20-1	12	SARPDTSTDAQY
-	TRBV7-3	15	ASSARHGPLGPDTQY
-	TRBV9	13	ACSVAGVETDTQY
-	TRBV11-2	12	ASSFEFSTDTQY
-	TRBV7-2	12	ASSLSSGANVLT
TRBD2	TRBV29-1	14	SVAAGGASSYNEQY
TRBD2	TRBV24-1	18	ATSDLSGTSGGADYNEQF
TRBD1	TRBV18	11	ASSSTGSDVLT
-	TRBV20-1	13	SAREHGLGNSPLH
TRBD1	TRBV20-1	12	SAPRTGGFYEQY
-	TRBV2	12	ASSEAYKGETQY
-	TRBV4-1	13	ASSQGTGTLNEQF
TRBD1	TRBV5-5	13	ASSLATGVGEKLF
TRBD2	TRBV25-1	13	ASTERDGQFYEQY
-	TRBV4-2	13	ASSQNWGQETEAF
-	TRBV29-1	12	SVGVNPLTDTQY